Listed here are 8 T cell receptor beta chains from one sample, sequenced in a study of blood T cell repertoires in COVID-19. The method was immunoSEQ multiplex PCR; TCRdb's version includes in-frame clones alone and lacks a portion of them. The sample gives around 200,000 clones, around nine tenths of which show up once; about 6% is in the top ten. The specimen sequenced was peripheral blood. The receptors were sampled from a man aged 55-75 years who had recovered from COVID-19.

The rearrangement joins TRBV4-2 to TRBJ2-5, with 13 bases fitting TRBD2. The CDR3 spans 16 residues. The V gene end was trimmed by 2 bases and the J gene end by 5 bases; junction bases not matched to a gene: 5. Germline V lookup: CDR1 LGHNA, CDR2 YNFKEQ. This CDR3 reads CASSQRTSGRGETQYF. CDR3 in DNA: TGTGCCAGCAGCCAAAGGACTAGCGGGAGAGGGGAGACCCAGTACTTC.

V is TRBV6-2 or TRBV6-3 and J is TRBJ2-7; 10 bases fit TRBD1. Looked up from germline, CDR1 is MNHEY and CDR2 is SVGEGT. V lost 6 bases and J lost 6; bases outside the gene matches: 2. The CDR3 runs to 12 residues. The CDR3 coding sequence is TGTGCCAGCAGCGGGACAGGGGTCGAGCAGTACTTC. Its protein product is CASSGTGVEQYF.

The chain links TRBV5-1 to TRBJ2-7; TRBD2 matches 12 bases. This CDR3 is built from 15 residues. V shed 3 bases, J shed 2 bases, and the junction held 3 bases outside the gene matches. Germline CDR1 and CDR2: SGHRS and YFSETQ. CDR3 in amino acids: CASSSWTSGTYEQYF. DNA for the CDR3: TGCGCCAGCAGCTCCTGGACTAGCGGGACCTACGAGCAGTACTTC.

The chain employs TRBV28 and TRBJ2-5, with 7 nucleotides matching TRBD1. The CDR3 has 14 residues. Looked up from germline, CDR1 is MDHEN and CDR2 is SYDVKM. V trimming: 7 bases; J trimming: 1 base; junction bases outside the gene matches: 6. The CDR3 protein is CASNNRGPQETQYF. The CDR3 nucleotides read TGTGCCAGCAATAACAGGGGACCCCAAGAGACCCAGTACTTC.

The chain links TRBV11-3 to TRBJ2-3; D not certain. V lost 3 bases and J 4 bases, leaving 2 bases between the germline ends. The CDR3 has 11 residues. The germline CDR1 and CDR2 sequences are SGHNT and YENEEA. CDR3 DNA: TGTGCCAGCAGCTTCTCAGATACGCAGTATTTT. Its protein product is CASSFSDTQYF.

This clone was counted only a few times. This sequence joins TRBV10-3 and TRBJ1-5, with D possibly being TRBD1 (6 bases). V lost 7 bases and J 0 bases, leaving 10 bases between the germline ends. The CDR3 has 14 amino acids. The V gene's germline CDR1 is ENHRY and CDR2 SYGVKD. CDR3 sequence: CAITADSSNQPQHF. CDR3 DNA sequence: TGTGCCATCACTGCGGACAGTAGCAATCAGCCCCAGCATTTT.

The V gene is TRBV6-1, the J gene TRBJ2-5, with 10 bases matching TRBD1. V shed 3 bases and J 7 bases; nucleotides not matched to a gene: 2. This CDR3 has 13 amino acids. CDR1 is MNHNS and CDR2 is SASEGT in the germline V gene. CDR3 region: CASSDGTGVTQYF. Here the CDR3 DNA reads TGTGCCAGCAGTGATGGGACAGGGGTGACCCAGTACTTC.

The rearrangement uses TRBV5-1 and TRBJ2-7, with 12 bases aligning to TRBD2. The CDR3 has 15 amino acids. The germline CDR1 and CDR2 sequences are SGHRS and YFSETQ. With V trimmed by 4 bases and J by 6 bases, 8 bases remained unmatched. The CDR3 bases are TGCGCCAGCAGCCCGACTAGCGGGAGATTCCTCGAGCAGTACTTC. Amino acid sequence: CASSPTSGRFLEQYF.